The 4 T cell receptor beta chains reported below all come from one sample, sequenced in a study of response to subunit inactivated influenza vaccine. TCRdb used MiXCR to reprocess the RT-PCR reads, holding one entry per CDR3 protein. There are over 300,000 distinct CDR3 sequences in the sample; 21% occur only once, and roughly 10% lies in the top ten. The input for sequencing was PBMCs from blood, taken 21 months after vaccination. These receptors came from a man between 50 and 75 years old who received an inactivated influenza vaccine.

The V gene is TRBV7-2, the J gene TRBJ2-5; 8 bases agree with TRBD2. The CDR3 is made up of 14 amino acids. V shed 5 bases, J shed 5 bases, and the junction held 7 bases outside the gene matches. CDR1 and CDR2 (germline): SGHTA, FQGNSA. DNA of the CDR3: TGTGCCAGCAGCCTAACTAGCGGCGGGGAGACCCAGTACTTC. Encoded protein: CASSLTSGGETQYF.

This clonotype was picked up a small number of times. This chain connects TRBV5-1 to TRBJ1-1, with D possibly matching TRBD1 (6 bases). The CDR3 runs to 15 residues. Germline-derived CDR1 and CDR2 are SGHRS and YFSETQ. Deletions cut 4 bases from V and 0 bases from J, with 13 bases between. The CDR3 nucleotides are TGCGCCAGCAGCACCGGACAGACAATGAACACTGAAGCTTTCTTT. Protein sequence: CASSTGQTMNTEAFF.

This clonotype was counted only a few times. Written as DNA, the CDR3 is TGCAGTGCTAGAGATTGGCCAGACAATCAGCCCCAGCATTTT. As protein: CSARDWPDNQPQHF. This chain joins TRBV20-1 and TRBJ1-5, with D unclear. V shed 0 bases and J shed 3 bases, with 9 bases lying between them. Germline values: CDR1 DFQATT, CDR2 SNEGSKA (reference sequence). The CDR3 loop spans 14 amino acids.

There are a few counts of this clonotype. The chain has TRBV10-3 and TRBJ1-2; D not resolved. The CDR3 covers 15 residues. Germline V lookup: CDR1 ENHRY, CDR2 SYGVKD. V dropped 3 bases and J dropped 4 bases, with 15 bases sitting between them. The CDR3 region has the DNA TGTGCCATCAGTGATTCCAACAAAGGAGTCTATGGCTACACCTTC. Translating it yields CAISDSNKGVYGYTF.